What follows are 29 T cell receptor beta chains derived from one specimen sequenced in a study of cytomegalovirus exposure and HLA in healthy donors. PCR used 60 Vbeta primers and 13 Jbeta primers. Assay used: immunoSEQ multiplex PCR; TCRdb lists only in-frame clones, some missing. The table has 90,000 to 130,000 clones, roughly 68% seen once. Material: PBMCs. All receptors derive from a woman aged 30 to 39 in good health and CMV-seronegative.

This clone was seen only a few times. J is TRBJ1-2 and V is TRBV11-3; D is undetermined. CDR3 length: 13 residues. Germline values: CDR1 SGHNT, CDR2 YENEEA. V lost 0 bases, J lost 6 bases, and 8 bases lay in between. The CDR3 DNA follows: TGTGCCAGCAGCTTAGATCAGGAGGATGGCTACACCTTC. Its translation is CASSLDQEDGYTF.

The rearrangement joins TRBV6-6 to TRBJ1-2, with 8 nucleotides matching TRBD1. Germline-derived CDR1 and CDR2 are MNHNY and SVGAGI (reference sequence). The CDR3 contains 14 residues. The trim removed 7 bases at V and 3 bases at J, leaving 7 bases unmatched. This chain's CDR3 is CASTDRGRDYGYTF. In DNA form, the CDR3 reads TGTGCCAGCACCGACAGGGGACGGGACTATGGCTACACCTTC.

This chain connects TRBV9 to TRBJ2-1; D gene unclear. The ends were cut back, 3 bases at V and 6 bases at J, with 16 bases in the middle. Germline CDR1 SGDLS, CDR2 YYNGEE. This CDR3 has 15 amino acids. The CDR3 bases are TGTGCCAGCAGCGCCAACTCCTTAATTGGCAATGAGCAGTTCTTC. It specifies CASSANSLIGNEQFF. The full variable domain, completed using reference TRBV9 and TRBJ2-1, is DSGVTQTPKHLITATGQRVTLRCSPRSGDLSVYWYQQSLDQGLQFLIQYYNGEERAKGNILERFSAQQFPDLHSELNLSSLELGDSALYFCASSANSLIGNEQFFGPGTRLTVL.

The rearrangement links TRBV6-5 to TRBJ1-6; D possibly corresponds to TRBD1 (5 bases). CDR3 size: 15 residues. Trimming pared 0 bases from V and 12 bases from J, leaving 15 bases between. CDR1 is MNHEY, CDR2 SVGAGI, per germline. The CDR3: CASSYSNRGRKPLHF. For the CDR3, the DNA is TGTGCCAGCAGTTACTCGAACCGGGGGAGAAAACCCCTCCACTTT.

V usage is TRBV29-1 and J usage is TRBJ1-1; no clear D gene. CDR1 and CDR2 (germline): SQVTM, ANQGSEA. The CDR3 is made up of 10 amino acids. The V gene lost 1 base and the J gene lost 8 bases, with 5 bases spanning the gap. The CDR3 DNA reads TGCAGCGTTGAAGCTCTAGAAGCTTTCTTT. The encoded protein is CSVEALEAFF.

The rearrangement uses TRBV15 and TRBJ1-1, with D possibly being TRBD1 (5 bases). Germline CDR1 is LNHNV and CDR2 is YYDKDF (reference sequence). V shed 4 bases and J shed 0 bases, with 18 bases lying between them. This CDR3 is built from 17 residues. CDR3: CATSKETGGGMNTEAFF. In nucleotides, the CDR3 is TGTGCCACCAGCAAGGAAACAGGAGGAGGGATGAACACTGAAGCTTTCTTT. Full variable domain (remainder filled in from reference TRBV15 and TRBJ1-1): DAMVIQNPRYQVTQFGKPVTLSCSQTLNHNVMYWYQQKSSQAPKLLFHYYDKDFNNEADTPDNFQSRRPNTSFCFLDIRSPGLGDTAMYLCATSKETGGGMNTEAFFGQGTRLTVV.

This clone came up many times. The J gene is TRBJ2-1, the V gene TRBV6-1; D remains unclear. Trimming left V 5 bases short and J 3 bases short, with 8 bases between. Germline CDR1 MNHNS, CDR2 SASEGT. This CDR3 has 13 amino acids. Here the CDR3 reads CASSLFVYNEQFF. CDR3 sequence (DNA): TGTGCCAGCAGTCTCTTCGTCTACAATGAGCAGTTCTTC.

J is TRBJ1-4 and V is TRBV28, with 9 bases that match TRBD1. The CDR3 covers 16 residues. From germline, CDR1 is MDHEN and CDR2 SYDVKM. The ends lost 5 bases at V and 1 base at J; junction bases unmatched: 5. CDR3 protein: CASSGTGSRTNEKLFF. DNA for the CDR3: TGTGCCAGCAGTGGGACAGGGAGTAGAACTAATGAAAAACTGTTTTTT.

On this clone itself: Relative to the germline gene, one junction end is altered; a read error may explain this. The V and J genes are TRBV18 and TRBJ1-2; D perhaps matches TRBD1 (6 bases). The CDR3 contains 14 residues. CDR1 is KGHSH and CDR2 is LQKENI in the germline V gene. CDR3 region: CASSPPGARVSYTF. CDR3 coding DNA: TGTGCCAGCTCGCCACCGGGGGCCCGGGTGAGCTACACCTTC. Together with reference TRBV18 and TRBJ1-2, the CDR3 gives the full variable domain: NAGVMQNPRHLVRRRGQEARLRCSPMKGHSHVYWYRQLPEEGLKFMVYLQKENIIDESGMPKERFSAEFPKEGPSILRIQQVVRGDSAAYFCASSPPGARVSYTFGSGTRLTVV.

The gene calls are TRBV7-8 and TRBJ2-5; D gene unclear. V was shortened by 5 bases and J by 2 bases, with 15 bases between the two germline ends. Germline V CDR1 and CDR2: SGHVS, FQNEAQ. The CDR3 totals 15 residues. For the CDR3, the DNA is TGTGCCAGCAGCATCGCGGTCGGATTACAAGAGACCCAGTACTTC. Translation gives CASSIAVGLQETQYF.

This clone was observed a handful of times. V and J are TRBV6-5 and TRBJ1-5; 7 bases map to TRBD1. Germline assignment: CDR1 MNHEY and CDR2 SVGAGI. The CDR3 has 15 amino acids. With V trimmed by 5 bases and J by 1 base, 5 bases remained unmatched. CDR3 in DNA: TGTGCCAGCAGTGGGTACAGGGGCAGCAATCAGCCCCAGCATTTT. It translates to CASSGYRGSNQPQHF.

The chain carries TRBV7-3 and TRBJ2-3; no definite D call. CDR1 and CDR2 (germline): SGHTA, FQGTGA. The CDR3 extends over 15 amino acids. V was pared by 3 bases and J by 0 bases, with 10 bases between. Here the CDR3 DNA reads TGTGCCAGCAGCTTCCTGCCCACTAGCACAGATACGCAGTATTTT. Its protein product is CASSFLPTSTDTQYF.

This clone was recorded a few times. This sequence joins TRBV2 and TRBJ1-4; the D is unclear. The germline V gene encodes CDR1 SNHLY and CDR2 FYNNEI. Trimming removed 6 bases at V and 0 bases at J, with 11 bases between. This CDR3 region has 15 residues. CDR3 nucleotides: TGTGCCAGCAGGAGGGAGTATGCAACTAATGAAAAACTGTTTTTT. Protein product: CASRREYATNEKLFF.

Only one count was recorded for this clone. The chain has TRBV6-5 and TRBJ1-1, with D possibly matching TRBD1 (6 bases). Germline V gene lookup returns CDR1 MNHEY and CDR2 SVGAGI. The CDR3 has 14 amino acids. Trimming shortened V by 3 bases and J by 11 bases, and 19 bases separated the two germline ends. CDR3 loop: CASSYSDRLLRAFF. The CDR3 region has the DNA TGTGCCAGCAGTTATTCAGACAGGCTACTAAGGGCTTTCTTT.

This clone was picked up a small number of times. This chain's CDR3 is CASGGQGENTEAFF. CDR3 sequence (DNA): TGCGCCAGCGGCGGACAGGGGGAGAACACTGAAGCTTTCTTT. The rearrangement uses TRBV5-1 and TRBJ1-1; 10 bases align to TRBD1. Germline CDR1 SGHRS, CDR2 YFSETQ. This CDR3 contains 14 residues. V dropped 7 bases and J dropped 1; count of bases not matched to a gene: 4.

The chain joins TRBV19 to TRBJ1-1; D possibly corresponds to TRBD1 (6 bases). Per the germline V gene, CDR1 is LNHDA and CDR2 is SQIVND (reference sequence). The CDR3 consists of 13 residues. The germline V and J ends were trimmed by 9 bases and 0 bases, with 11 bases remaining between them. CDR3 amino acids: CASGGQMNTEAFF. As DNA, the CDR3 is TGTGCCAGCGGTGGACAGATGAACACTGAAGCTTTCTTT.

This clone appeared once. The chain has TRBV29-1 and TRBJ2-3; TRBD2 aligns across 9 bases. The CDR3 totals 13 residues. V dropped 6 bases and J dropped 2; count of bases not matched to a gene: 3. From germline, CDR1 is SQVTM and CDR2 ANQGSEA. The CDR3 here is CSVGLAHTDTQYF. The CDR3 bases are TGCAGCGTGGGACTAGCCCACACAGATACGCAGTATTTT.

Only one count was recorded for this clone. V gene TRBV6-5 combines with J gene TRBJ2-7; 9 nucleotides align to TRBD1. J was trimmed by 4 bases and V by 2 bases; bases with no gene match: 9. This CDR3 has 16 amino acids. Germline assignment: CDR1 MNHEY and CDR2 SVGAGI. The CDR3 region has the DNA TGTGCCAGCAGTTACGGAACAGGGGGCCTTGGGTACGAGCAGTACTTC. It is translated as CASSYGTGGLGYEQYF.

The chain has TRBV4-2 and TRBJ1-5, with 7 bases that match TRBD1. Germline V gene data show CDR1 as LGHNA and CDR2 as YNFKEQ. This CDR3 comprises 16 residues. After removal of 2 bases from V and 6 bases from J, the junction contained 10 bases not matched to a gene. CDR3 protein: CASSQHLTGSSQPQHF. DNA for the CDR3: TGTGCCAGCAGCCAACACCTGACAGGGTCGAGTCAGCCCCAGCATTTT.

The chain employs TRBV19 and TRBJ1-6, with 7 bases lining up with TRBD1. J gave up 13 bases and V 7 bases, and 13 bases lay outside the gene matches. The CDR3 covers 14 residues. CDR1 is LNHDA, CDR2 SQIVND, per germline (reference sequence). The CDR3, as DNA: TGTGCCAGTAAGGGCAGGCAGGGGGACAGTCCCCTCCACTTT. Translating it yields CASKGRQGDSPLHF.

The chain employs TRBV4-1 and TRBJ2-7, with TRBD2 matching 8 bases. The junction had 12 bases not matched to a gene; V was cut back by 0 bases and J by 5 bases. The CDR3 contains 17 residues. Germline V lookup: CDR1 MGHRA, CDR2 YSYEKL. The CDR3 nucleotides are TGCGCCAGCAGCCAAGATGGGTCGGGAGGGCCGAACCACGAGCAGTACTTC. Translation: CASSQDGSGGPNHEQYF.

On this clone itself: This sample also contains other DNA sequences that code for the same CDR3. V is TRBV2 and J is TRBJ2-7, with 9 bases fitting TRBD1. This CDR3 has 12 residues. The ends lost 6 bases at V and 4 bases at J; junction bases unmatched: 1. Germline V lookup: CDR1 SNHLY, CDR2 FYNNEI. For the CDR3, the DNA is TGTGCCAGCAGCGGACAGGGGTACGAGCAGTACTTC. Translated: CASSGQGYEQYF.

This clone was detected a few times. This rearrangement joins TRBV29-1 to TRBJ2-7; 9 bases are shared with TRBD1. The length of the CDR3 is 12 residues. The germline V gene has CDR1 SQVTM and CDR2 ANQGSEA. Trimming at V came to 6 bases and at J to 7 bases, leaving 7 bases not matched to a gene. The CDR3 is CSVIGTGREQYF. The CDR3 DNA reads TGCAGCGTCATCGGGACAGGGAGAGAGCAGTACTTC.

V and J are TRBV10-3 and TRBJ1-1; D is perhaps TRBD1 (6 bases). Trimming stripped 4 bases from V and 3 bases from J, with 12 bases between. Per the germline V gene, CDR1 is ENHRY and CDR2 is SYGVKD. The CDR3 is made up of 14 amino acids. The CDR3 DNA follows: TGTGCCATCAGTGTTCAAGGGGGGGACACTGAAGCTTTCTTT. Amino acid sequence: CAISVQGGDTEAFF.

The chain couples TRBV7-2 to TRBJ1-2, with 7 bases fitting TRBD1. The V and J ends lost 0 bases and 8 bases, in that order; junction bases with no gene match: 9. The CDR3 totals 15 residues. Germline CDR1 reads SGHTA; CDR2 reads FQGNSA. The CDR3 DNA follows: TGTGCCAGCAGCTTAGCGCAGGGGGAGGTTTCCGGCTACACCTTC. Translating it yields CASSLAQGEVSGYTF.

The chain carries TRBV2 and TRBJ1-5; TRBD1 is a possible D gene (5 bases). CDR3 length: 13 amino acids. Germline lookup yields CDR1 SNHLY and CDR2 FYNNEI. Trimming stripped 8 bases from V and 1 base from J, with 9 bases between. CDR3 DNA: TGTGCCAGCGGTCAGGGAAGCAATCAGCCCCAGCATTTT. As protein: CASGQGSNQPQHF.

This clone was found a few times. CDR3 amino acids: CASVFRGTSVNNEQFF. CDR3 bases: TGTGCCAGCGTTTTCAGGGGGACTAGCGTAAACAATGAGCAGTTCTTC. This chain links TRBV7-9 with TRBJ2-1, with TRBD2 identical over 10 bases. Germline-derived CDR1 and CDR2 are SEHNR and FQNEAQ (reference sequence). The CDR3 has 16 amino acids. V shed 8 bases, J shed 5 bases, and the junction held 12 bases outside the gene matches.

The rearrangement uses TRBV5-1 and TRBJ1-2; 7 nucleotides match TRBD1. The CDR3 has 13 residues. The V gene's germline CDR1 is SGHRS and CDR2 YFSETQ. V lost 5 bases to trimming and J lost 6 bases; unmatched junction nucleotides: 7. Here the CDR3 reads CASRTEGANGYTF. CDR3 sequence (DNA): TGCGCCAGCAGGACCGAGGGGGCTAATGGCTACACCTTC.

The rearrangement joins TRBV7-6 to TRBJ1-1; 8 nucleotides line up with TRBD1. Trimming took 1 base from V and 11 from J; bases not matched to a gene: 3. This CDR3 region has 12 residues. CDR1 and CDR2 from the germline V gene are SGHVS and FNYEAQ. CDR3 region: CASSLGTGIAFF. The DNA of the CDR3 is TGTGCCAGCAGCTTAGGGACAGGGATCGCTTTCTTT.